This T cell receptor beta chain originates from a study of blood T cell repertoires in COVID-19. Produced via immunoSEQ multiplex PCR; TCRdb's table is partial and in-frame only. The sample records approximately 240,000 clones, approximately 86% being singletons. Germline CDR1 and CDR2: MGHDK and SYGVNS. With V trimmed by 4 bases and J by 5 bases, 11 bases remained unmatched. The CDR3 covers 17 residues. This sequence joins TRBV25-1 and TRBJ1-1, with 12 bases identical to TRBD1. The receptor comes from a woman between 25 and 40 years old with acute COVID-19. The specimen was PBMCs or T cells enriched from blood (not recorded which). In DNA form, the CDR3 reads TGTGCCAGCAGTGTATTGGGACAGGGGGCGCGTCGGACTGAAGCTTTCTTT. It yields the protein CASSVLGQGARRTEAFF. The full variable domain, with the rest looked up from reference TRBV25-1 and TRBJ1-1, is EADIYQTPRYLVIGTGKKITLECSQTMGHDKMYWYQQDPGMELHLIHYSYGVNSTEKGDLSSESTVSRIRTEHFPLTLESARPSHTSQYLCASSVLGQGARRTEAFFGQGTRLTVV.